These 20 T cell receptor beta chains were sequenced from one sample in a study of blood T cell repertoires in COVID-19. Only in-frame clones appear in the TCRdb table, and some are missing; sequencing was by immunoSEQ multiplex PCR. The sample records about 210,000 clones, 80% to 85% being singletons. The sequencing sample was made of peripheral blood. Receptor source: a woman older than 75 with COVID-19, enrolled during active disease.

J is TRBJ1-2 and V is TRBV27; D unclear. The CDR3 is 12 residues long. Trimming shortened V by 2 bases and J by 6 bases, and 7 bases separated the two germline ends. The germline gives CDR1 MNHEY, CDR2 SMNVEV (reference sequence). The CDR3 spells CASSLRGNGYTF. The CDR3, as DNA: TGTGCCAGCAGTTTAAGAGGGAATGGCTACACCTTC.

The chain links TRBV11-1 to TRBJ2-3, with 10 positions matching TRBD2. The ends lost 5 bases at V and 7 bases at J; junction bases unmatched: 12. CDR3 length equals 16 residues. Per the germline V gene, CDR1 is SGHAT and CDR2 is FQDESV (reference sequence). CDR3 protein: CASSPPFERGGNTQYF. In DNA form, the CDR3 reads TGTGCCAGCAGCCCCCCTTTTGAGCGGGGGGGAAATACGCAGTATTTT.

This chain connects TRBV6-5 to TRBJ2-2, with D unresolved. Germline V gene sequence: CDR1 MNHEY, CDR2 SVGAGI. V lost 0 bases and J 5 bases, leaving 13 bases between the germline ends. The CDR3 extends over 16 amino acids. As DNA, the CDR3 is TGTGCCAGCAGTTACTCGGTAAACAGCAAGACCGGGGAGCTGTTTTTT. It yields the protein CASSYSVNSKTGELFF.

CDR3: CASLRTLQNGELFF. DNA for the CDR3: TGTGCCAGCCTCCGGACACTACAAAACGGGGAGCTGTTTTTT. J is TRBJ2-2 and V is TRBV6-5, with a weak D call TRBD1 (5 bases). The CDR3 totals 14 residues. Germline V gives CDR1 MNHEY, CDR2 SVGAGI. V was clipped by 8 bases and J by 7 bases, with 17 bases between them.

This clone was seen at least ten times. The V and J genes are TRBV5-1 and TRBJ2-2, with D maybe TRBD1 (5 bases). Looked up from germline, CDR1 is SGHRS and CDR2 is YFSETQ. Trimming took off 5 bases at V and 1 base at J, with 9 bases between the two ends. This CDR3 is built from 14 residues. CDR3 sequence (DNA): TGCGCCAGCAGAAGGACACAGAACACCGGGGAGCTGTTTTTT. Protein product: CASRRTQNTGELFF.

The CDR3: CSVLEGADYGYTF. For the CDR3, the DNA is TGCAGCGTTCTAGAGGGGGCTGACTATGGCTACACCTTC. The chain joins TRBV29-1 to TRBJ1-2; 7 nucleotides agree with TRBD1. From germline, CDR1 is SQVTM and CDR2 ANQGSEA. V was clipped by 5 bases and J by 3 bases; unmatched bases: 6. This CDR3 contains 13 residues.

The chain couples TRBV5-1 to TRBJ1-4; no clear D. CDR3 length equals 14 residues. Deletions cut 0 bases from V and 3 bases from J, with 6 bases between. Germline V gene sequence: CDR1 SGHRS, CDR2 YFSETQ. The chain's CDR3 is CASSLAAANEKLFF. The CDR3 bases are TGCGCCAGCAGCTTGGCAGCGGCTAATGAAAAACTGTTTTTT.

The CDR3 sequence is CASFQGQGGNEQFF. The CDR3 DNA follows: TGCGCCAGCTTCCAGGGACAGGGGGGTAATGAGCAGTTCTTC. V usage is TRBV5-1 and J usage is TRBJ2-1; 11 bases line up with TRBD1. The germline V gene encodes CDR1 SGHRS and CDR2 YFSETQ. CDR3 length: 14 amino acids. Trimming cost V 7 bases and J 7 bases; bases outside gene matches: 7.

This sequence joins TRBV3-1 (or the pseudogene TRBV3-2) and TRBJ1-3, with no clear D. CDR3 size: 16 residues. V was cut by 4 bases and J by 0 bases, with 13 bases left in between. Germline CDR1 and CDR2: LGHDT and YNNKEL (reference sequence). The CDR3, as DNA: TGTGCCAGCAGCCCACCTGCTCCTAACTCTGGAAACACCATATATTTT. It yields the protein CASSPPAPNSGNTIYF.

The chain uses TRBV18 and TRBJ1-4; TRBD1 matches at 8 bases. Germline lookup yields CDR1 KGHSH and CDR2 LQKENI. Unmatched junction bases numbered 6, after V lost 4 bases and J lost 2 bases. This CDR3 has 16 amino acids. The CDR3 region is CASSLDRVATNEKLFF. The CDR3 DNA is TGTGCCAGCTCACTGGACAGGGTCGCCACTAATGAAAAACTGTTTTTT.

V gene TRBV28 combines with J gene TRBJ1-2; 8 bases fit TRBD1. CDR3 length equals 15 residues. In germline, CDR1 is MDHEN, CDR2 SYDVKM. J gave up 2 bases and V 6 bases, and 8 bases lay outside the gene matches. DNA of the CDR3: TGTGCCAGCAGAGAACAGGGGGGAATAAACTATGGCTACACCTTC. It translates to CASREQGGINYGYTF.

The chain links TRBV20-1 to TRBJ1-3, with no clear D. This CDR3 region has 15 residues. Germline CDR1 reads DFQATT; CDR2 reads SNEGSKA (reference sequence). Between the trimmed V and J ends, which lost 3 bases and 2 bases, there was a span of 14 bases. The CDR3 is CSASTAGNTGNTIYF. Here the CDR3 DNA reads TGCAGTGCTAGTACCGCGGGTAATACTGGAAACACCATATATTTT.

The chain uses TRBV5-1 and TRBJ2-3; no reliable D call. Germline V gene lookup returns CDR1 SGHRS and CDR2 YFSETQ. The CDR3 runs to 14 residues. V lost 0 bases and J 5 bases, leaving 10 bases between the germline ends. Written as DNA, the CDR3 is TGCGCCAGCAGCTTGGAAAAGAAGAGAGATACGCAGTATTTT. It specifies CASSLEKKRDTQYF.

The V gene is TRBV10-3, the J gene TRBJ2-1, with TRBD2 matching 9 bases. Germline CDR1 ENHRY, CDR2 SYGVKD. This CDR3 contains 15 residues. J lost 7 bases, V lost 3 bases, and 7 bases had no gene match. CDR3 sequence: CAISDGGGGANEQFF. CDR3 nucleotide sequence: TGTGCCATCAGTGACGGAGGCGGGGGGGCAAATGAGCAGTTCTTC.

The CDR3, as DNA: TGTGCCAGTAGTCCACAGGGACCCGGCAACTATGGCTACACCTTC. Residues: CASSPQGPGNYGYTF. The chain is built from TRBV19 and TRBJ1-2; D is possibly TRBD1 (6 bases). Germline-derived CDR1 and CDR2 are LNHDA and SQIVND (reference sequence). Trimming left V 5 bases short and J 2 bases short, with 15 bases between. The CDR3 has 15 amino acids. Using reference TRBV19 and TRBJ1-2 for the parts outside the CDR3, the full variable domain is DGGITQSPKYLFRKEGQNVTLSCEQNLNHDAMYWYRQDPGQGLRLIYYSQIVNDFQKGDIAEGYSVSREKKESFPLTVTSAQKNPTAFYLCASSPQGPGNYGYTFGSGTRLTVV.

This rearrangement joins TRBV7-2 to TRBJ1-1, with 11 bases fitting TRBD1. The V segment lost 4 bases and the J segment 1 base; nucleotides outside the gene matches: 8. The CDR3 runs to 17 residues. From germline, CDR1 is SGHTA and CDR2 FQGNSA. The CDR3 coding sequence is TGTGCCAGCAGCTCCACCAGGACAGGGGGCCGGAACACTGAAGCTTTCTTT. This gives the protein CASSSTRTGGRNTEAFF.

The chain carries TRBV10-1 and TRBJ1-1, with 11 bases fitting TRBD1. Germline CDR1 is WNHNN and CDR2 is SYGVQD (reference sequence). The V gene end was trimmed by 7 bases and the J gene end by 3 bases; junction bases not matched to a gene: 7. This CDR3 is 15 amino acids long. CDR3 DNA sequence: TGCGCCAGCACCTCCGGACAGGGGGCTCACACTGAAGCTTTCTTT. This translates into CASTSGQGAHTEAFF.

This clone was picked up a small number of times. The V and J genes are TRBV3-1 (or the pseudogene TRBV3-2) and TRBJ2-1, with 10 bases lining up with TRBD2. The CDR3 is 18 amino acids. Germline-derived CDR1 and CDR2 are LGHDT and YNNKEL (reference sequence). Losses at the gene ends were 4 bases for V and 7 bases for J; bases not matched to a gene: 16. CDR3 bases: TGTGCCAGCAGCCTACTTCCCCCCCTAGCGGGGGAAAGGAATGAGCAGTTCTTC. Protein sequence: CASSLLPPLAGERNEQFF.

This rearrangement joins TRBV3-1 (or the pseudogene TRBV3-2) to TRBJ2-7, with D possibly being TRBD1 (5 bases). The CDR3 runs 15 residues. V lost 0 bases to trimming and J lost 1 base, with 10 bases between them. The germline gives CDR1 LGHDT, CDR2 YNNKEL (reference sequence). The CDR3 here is CASSQDSRGSYEQYF. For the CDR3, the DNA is TGTGCCAGCAGCCAAGATTCAAGGGGTTCCTACGAGCAGTACTTC.

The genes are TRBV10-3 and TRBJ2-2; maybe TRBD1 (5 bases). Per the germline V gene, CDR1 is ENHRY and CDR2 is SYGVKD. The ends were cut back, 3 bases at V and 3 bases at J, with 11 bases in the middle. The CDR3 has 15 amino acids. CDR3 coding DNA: TGTGCCATCAGTGAAGGGGCCATACACACCGGGGAGCTGTTTTTT. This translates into CAISEGAIHTGELFF.